A few counts support the clone carrying this T cell receptor (beta chain). Expressed TCRB transcripts got sequenced, as all isolated RNA was reverse transcribed. Measured with immunoSEQ multiplex PCR; TCRdb has only the in-frame clones, and not every one. The sample lists roughly 610,000 clones; around 15% were seen once. This sample was included in a study of beta chain features in type 1 diabetes. Germline trimming cut 4 bases from V and 6 bases from J; bases unmatched to any gene: 16. Germline values: CDR1 SGDLS, CDR2 YYNGEE. The CDR3 has 18 amino acids. This TCR was sampled from a man younger than 30 in good health. The gene calls are TRBV9 and TRBJ2-3, with 11 bases matching TRBD2. Material for sequencing was naive CD4+ T cells from blood. The CDR3 sequence is CASSFRVAGGPAWDTQYF. The CDR3 coding sequence is TGTGCCAGCAGCTTCCGAGTAGCGGGAGGGCCGGCTTGGGATACGCAGTATTTT.